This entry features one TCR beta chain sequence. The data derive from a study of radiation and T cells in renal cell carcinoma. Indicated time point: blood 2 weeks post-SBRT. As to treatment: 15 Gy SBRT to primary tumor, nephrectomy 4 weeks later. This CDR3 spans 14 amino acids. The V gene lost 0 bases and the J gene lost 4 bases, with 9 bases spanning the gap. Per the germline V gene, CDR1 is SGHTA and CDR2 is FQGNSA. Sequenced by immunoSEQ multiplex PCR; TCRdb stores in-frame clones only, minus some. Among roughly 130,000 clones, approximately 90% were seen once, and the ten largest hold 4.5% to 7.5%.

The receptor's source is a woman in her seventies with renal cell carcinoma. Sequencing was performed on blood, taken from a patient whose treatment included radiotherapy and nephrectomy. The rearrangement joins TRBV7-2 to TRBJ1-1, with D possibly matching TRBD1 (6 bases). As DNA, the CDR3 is TGTGCCAGCAGCTTAGCGGCACAGGGCACTGAAGCTTTCTTT. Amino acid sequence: CASSLAAQGTEAFF.